This T cell receptor beta chain was identified in a study of Ad26.COV2.S vaccination and SARS-CoV-2 variants (dated by TCRdb to the early 2020s). At the level of the whole study: Donors in the vaccine arm were drawn from COV1001, a phase I-IIa trial of Ad26.COV2.S in healthy adults that was multicentre, randomized, double-blind and placebo-controlled. Ad26.COV2.S was administered intramuscularly at a dose of 5x10^10 or 1x10^11 viral particles, either as one shot or as two shots given 56 days apart. TCRbeta repertoire sequencing was used to assess the specificity and breadth of SARS-CoV-2-reactive T cell receptors after Ad26.COV2.S vaccination. The TCR-sequenced set comprised roughly 30 samples: around 20 Ad26.COV2.S vaccine recipients, 5 placebo recipients and 8 SARS-CoV-2 convalescent individuals. Trial participants were randomized into five groups of five, in which low-dose or high-dose Ad26.COV2.S was given once or twice, or placebo was given on both occasions. Blinding of investigators to trial group allocation was maintained during experiments and outcome assessment.

Per the publication, the treatment or condition label means: approximately 18 received Ad26.COV2.S at low or high dose, single or two shots; roughly five received placebo; per-sample allocation not given. For vaccine and placebo recipients, repertoires were sequenced using samples collected on day 63 after the first injection. In Cohort 1b, 20 to 25 adults aged 18-55 years were enrolled at a single site in Boston, USA, between 29 July and 7 August 2020. Ad26.COV2.S was a replication-incompetent adenovirus type 26 vector that expressed a prefusion-stabilized SARS-CoV-2 spike protein derived from the original Wuhan strain. The CDR3 sequence holds 11 residues, the cysteine and phenylalanine included. The entry retains the CDR3 DNA only, 33 bases that are in frame from base 1. Looking up the germline V gene yields CDR1 SGHTA and CDR2 FQGTGA. At the junction V is shortened by 5 bases and J by 8 bases, with 8 bases in between.

The immunoSEQ Assay was used to sequence TCRbeta CDR3 regions. After extraction, genomic DNA underwent amplification by bias-controlled multiplex PCR, followed by high-throughput sequencing. In the paper's pipeline: To quantify the absolute abundance of every unique TCRbeta CDR3 region, sequences were collapsed and filtered. T cell fraction was estimated by normalizing TCRbeta template counts to usable DNA, which was measured by amplifying reference genes present in all nucleated cells. Repertoire TCRs were annotated as SARS-CoV-2-specific when V gene, CDR3 amino acid sequence and J gene were exactly matched to a known reactive TCR set. The reference SARS-CoV-2 TCR set came from MIRA and was filtered for enrichment in COVID-19-positive ImmuneCODE repertoires, removing public or cross-reactive TCRs. Drawing on the MIRA antigens, annotated TCRs were analysed further at the level of specific ORF or position within ORF. Breadth was defined as annotated unique rearrangements over total unique productive rearrangements; depth was the summed frequency of those rearrangements. Group comparisons of TCR breadth used two-sided Wilcoxon rank-sum tests. In its TCRdb copy, this immuneACCESS table keeps in-frame sequences only and misses some clones. Where compared with another copy, unresolved V genes explain less than half of these, and the others have no known cause. The DNA was the basis for D and trimming; V, J and clone size are from that table. This sample has about 480,000 clones in its table, and 87% of those were observed once. The leading ten clones occupy around 13% of the sample.

This clone turned up a few times. Its antigen target is currently unknown. Qualities for individual bases were not recorded, and no much larger clone is one base off. Findings and caveats that apply to the study as a whole: The authors noted that total T cell responses may have been underestimated by the TCR breadth and depth analyses. Comparing responses between vaccine doses or regimens was not something the study was powered to do. Substantial breadth of spike-specific CD8+ and CD4+ T cell responses was reported after vaccination. Comparable non-spike TCR breadth was observed between vaccine and placebo recipients, consistent with only spike being contained in the vaccine. Spike-specific TCR breadth was higher in Ad26.COV2.S recipients than in placebo recipients (P = 0.0014).

This receptor was taken from a person between 18 and 59 years old who received the Ad26.COV2.S COVID-19 vaccine or a placebo. Sequencing used peripheral blood, obtained in a trial of Ad26.COV2.S vaccine versus placebo. The V and J segments used are TRBV7-3 and TRBJ2-3, with the D gene not confidently named. This receptor carries the CDR3 CASSGFGTQYF. The DNA reads TGTGCCAGCAGCGGGTTCGGTACGCAGTATTTT.